This entry is about one TCR beta chain. Its antigen is still unknown. CDR3 size: 16 residues. The V and J ends lost 4 bases and 7 bases, in that order; junction bases with no gene match: 12. Germline assignment: CDR1 LGHNA and CDR2 YSLEER. The data were taken from a study of beta chain features in type 1 diabetes. Notes on the study in general: Shorter TCRB CDR3s, moderately but significantly so, marked every one of the four CD4+ subsets in Type 1 diabetes patients. Here, the possible influence of HLA type (on TCRB rearrangement) remained unresolved. Diminished insertions and augmented deletions at VDJ junctions characterized type 1 diabetes patients. High-TCR-expressing cells could be over-represented by cDNA sequencing.

All of the isolated RNA was reverse transcribed, so expressed TCRB transcripts were sequenced. The assay was immunoSEQ multiplex PCR, and TCRdb's table has in-frame clones only and misses some. The sample lists under 550,000 clones; 10% to 12% were seen once. The chain uses TRBV4-3 and TRBJ1-5; 8 bases are a match to TRBD1. This clonotype was obtained from a woman between 18 and 29 years old in good health. The material sequenced was naive CD4+ T cells from blood. The CDR3 region is CASSRGQGLSGQPQHF. CDR3 bases: TGCGCCAGCAGCCGTGGACAGGGCCTTAGTGGCCAGCCCCAGCATTTT.